This T cell receptor (beta chain) was retrieved from a study of CD8+ T cells in alopecia areata. Background on the study: Treated patients' severity was scored by percentage of affected scalp area. Study-level points and caveats: Clonality was higher in lesional than normal scalp, especially in alopecia totalis/universalis. In patients, TCRs were shared less clearly than in mice, and HLA may possibly be involved. The study found that many expanded lesional clones persisted in scalp and blood during tofacitinib.

CDR3 length equals 14 residues. Germline values: CDR1 SGHRS, CDR2 YFSETQ. Trimming took 0 bases from V and 3 from J; bases not matched to a gene: 3. In the case of this clone: Its antigen is unidentified.

Treatment specified: oral pan-JAK inhibitor, 5-10 mg twice daily. Sequencing relied on a cDNA template that was reverse transcribed from extracted RNA. Produced via immunoSEQ multiplex PCR; TCRdb's table is partial and in-frame only. The sample lists 150,000 to 200,000 clones; about 65% were seen once. The sample in question was CD4+ T cells sorted from blood, obtained at approximately week 50, from a patient treated with tofacitinib. The TCR originated in a human donor with alopecia areata. The chain has TRBV5-1 and TRBJ2-7; TRBD1 matches at 7 bases. DNA for the CDR3: TGCGCCAGCAGCTTGGAGGGGGCCTACTACGAGCAGTACTTC. Translation: CASSLEGAYYEQYF. The full variable domain, in which reference TRBV5-1 and TRBJ2-7 provide the parts outside the CDR3, is KAGVTQTPRYLIKTRGQQVTLSCSPISGHRSVSWYQQTPGQGLQFLFEYFSETQRNKGNFPGRFSGRQFSNSRSEMNVSTLELGDSALYLCASSLEGAYYEQYFGPGTRLTVT.